One sample yielded the 24 T cell receptor beta chains listed below, sequenced in a study of T cell repertoires in cytomegalovirus infection. Each CDR3 protein gets one entry after TCRdb re-called the reads with MiXCR. The data show 150,000 to 200,000 distinct CDR3 sequences, with roughly 19% seen just once and about 2.9% held by the top ten. The sequenced material came from PBMCs. These receptor sequences come from a human donor in good health (CMV status not recorded). Some clones in this sample may be carry-over from other donors' samples.

V is TRBV5-5 and J is TRBJ2-3; 8 positions agree with TRBD2. The V gene's germline CDR1 is SGHKS and CDR2 YYEKEE (reference sequence). CDR3 length: 16 amino acids. V was pared by 5 bases and J by 0 bases, with 8 bases of the junction left unmatched. The CDR3 spells CASRHTSGTSTDTQYF. DNA of the CDR3: TGTGCCAGCAGGCATACTAGCGGTACTAGCACAGATACGCAGTATTTT.

The rearrangement uses TRBV29-1 and TRBJ2-7; TRBD2 might be the D (6 bases). Looked up from germline, CDR1 is SQVTM and CDR2 is ANQGSEA. CDR3 size: 14 residues. Trimming shortened V by 4 bases and J by 2 bases, and 15 bases separated the two germline ends. The CDR3 spells CSVGRSGGTYEQYF. The CDR3 DNA reads TGCAGCGTTGGTCGGTCAGGAGGGACCTACGAGCAGTACTTC.

This clonotype was recorded many times. This rearrangement joins TRBV7-9 to TRBJ2-6, with 10 bases lining up with TRBD1. The CDR3 totals 20 residues. CDR1 and CDR2 from the germline V gene are SEHNR and FQNEAQ (reference sequence). V shed 0 bases, J shed 2 bases, and the junction held 10 bases outside the gene matches. The CDR3 region is CASSLANRDRGFTGANVLTF. The CDR3 DNA reads TGTGCCAGCAGCTTAGCCAACCGGGACAGGGGTTTCACTGGGGCCAACGTCCTGACTTTC.

The chain carries TRBV5-4 and TRBJ2-7, with 14 bases aligning to TRBD2. The CDR3 extends over 16 amino acids. From germline, CDR1 is SGHNT and CDR2 YYREEE (reference sequence). The V and J ends lost 4 bases and 7 bases, in that order; junction bases with no gene match: 10. As DNA, the CDR3 is TGTGCCAGCAGCGATCGGACTAGCGGGAGGACGCGGGAGCAGTACTTC. This sequence encodes CASSDRTSGRTREQYF.

At least ten counts were recorded for this clonotype. This chain uses TRBV11-2 with TRBJ2-5; D may correspond to TRBD1 or TRBD2 (6 bases each). Germline CDR1 SGHAT, CDR2 FQNNGV. V lost 0 bases and J lost 5, with 13 bases in between. The CDR3 is 15 residues long. CDR3 protein: CASSLDRGQGETQYF. CDR3 nucleotides: TGTGCCAGCAGCTTAGATCGGGGGCAGGGTGAGACCCAGTACTTC.

This sequence joins TRBV12-3 or TRBV12-4 and TRBJ2-3, with 7 positions matching TRBD1. The V segment lost 3 bases and the J segment 7 bases; nucleotides outside the gene matches: 10. CDR3 length equals 15 residues. The CDR3 protein is CASSFLGGAGNTQYF. DNA for the CDR3: TGTGCCAGCAGTTTTTTAGGGGGCGCCGGGAATACGCAGTATTTT.

The chain recombines TRBV7-2 with TRBJ2-7; D perhaps matches TRBD2 (6 bases). Germline CDR1 SGHTA, CDR2 FQGNSA. This CDR3 comprises 15 residues. V shed 5 bases and J shed 0 bases, with 14 bases lying between them. CDR3 loop: CASSVVGGDSYEQYF. The CDR3 DNA sequence: TGTGCCAGCAGCGTCGTGGGCGGGGACTCCTACGAGCAGTACTTC. Using reference TRBV7-2 and TRBJ2-7 for the parts outside the CDR3, the full variable domain is GAGVSQSPSNKVTEKGKDVELRCDPISGHTALYWYRQSLGQGLEFLIYFQGNSAPDKSGLPSDRFSAERTGGSVSTLTIQRTQQEDSAVYLCASSVVGGDSYEQYFGPGTRLTVT.

This clonotype was detected a few times. In DNA, the CDR3 is TGTGCCAGCAGTATAAATAGCGGGAGGTCCTACAATGAGCAGTTCTTC. Translating gives CASSINSGRSYNEQFF. V is TRBV12-3 or TRBV12-4 and J is TRBJ2-1, with TRBD2 identical over 10 bases. This CDR3 comprises 16 residues. The ends lost 5 bases at V and 1 base at J; junction bases unmatched: 5.

This clonotype was seen repeatedly, ten times or more. The genes are TRBV7-8 and TRBJ1-1; 12 bases are shared with TRBD1. CDR3 size: 15 residues. CDR1 and CDR2 (germline): SGHVS, FQNEAQ. With V trimmed by 6 bases and J by 3 bases, 5 bases remained unmatched. This CDR3 is CASRGGQGADTEAFF. CDR3 in DNA: TGTGCCAGCAGGGGGGGACAGGGGGCCGACACTGAAGCTTTCTTT.

This clonotype came up many times. This chain uses TRBV4-3 with TRBJ2-2; TRBD2 aligns across 7 bases. Germline V CDR1 and CDR2: LGHNA, YSLEER. The V segment lost 1 base and the J segment 5 bases; nucleotides outside the gene matches: 10. The CDR3 has 17 amino acids. CDR3 amino acids: CASSQAVGGGPTGELFF. Here the CDR3 DNA reads TGCGCCAGCAGCCAAGCGGTCGGGGGAGGGCCTACCGGGGAGCTGTTTTTT.

This clonotype has a count of ten or more. The chain uses TRBV7-9 and TRBJ2-7; D might be TRBD2 (5 bases). Germline V gene sequence: CDR1 SEHNR, CDR2 FQNEAQ (reference sequence). The CDR3 length is 11 residues. Between the trimmed V and J ends, which lost 6 bases and 5 bases, there was a span of 8 bases. CDR3 amino acids: CASRLRDEQYF. Here the CDR3 DNA reads TGTGCCAGCAGGTTGCGGGACGAGCAGTACTTC.

V and J are TRBV6-5 and TRBJ1-1, with D tentatively TRBD1 (5 bases). V lost 0 bases and J lost 5, with 13 bases in between. Germline-derived CDR1 and CDR2 are MNHEY and SVGAGI. The CDR3 runs 15 residues. CDR3 sequence (DNA): TGTGCCAGCAGTTACTCGGGCAGGGTTGGTACTGAAGCTTTCTTT. Translated, it gives CASSYSGRVGTEAFF.

V gene TRBV5-4 combines with J gene TRBJ2-7, with D tentatively TRBD1 or TRBD2 (6 bases each). The CDR3 runs 15 residues. V lost 2 bases and J 7 bases, leaving 19 bases between the germline ends. The germline gives CDR1 SGHNT, CDR2 YYREEE (reference sequence). The CDR3 DNA sequence: TGTGCCAGCAGCTTTTCGGGGGCTTCTCTACGAGAGCAGTACTTC. As protein: CASSFSGASLREQYF.

This clonotype has at least ten counts. The chain employs TRBV12-3 or TRBV12-4 and TRBJ1-1, with 11 bases lining up with TRBD1. V gave up 2 bases and J gave up 1 base; unmatched junction bases: 6. CDR3 size: 17 residues. CDR3 region: CASSLYRDRGKNTEAFF. CDR3 nucleotide sequence: TGTGCCAGCAGTTTATATCGGGACAGGGGGAAGAACACTGAAGCTTTCTTT.

This clonotype was seen a handful of times. V and J are TRBV10-3 and TRBJ2-3, with 8 nucleotides matching TRBD1. The CDR3 extends over 15 amino acids. V lost 3 bases to trimming and J lost 4 bases; unmatched junction nucleotides: 6. Germline V gene data show CDR1 as ENHRY and CDR2 as SYGVKD. The chain's CDR3 is CAISDPDRAPDTQYF. The DNA for the CDR3 is TGTGCCATCAGTGACCCGGACAGGGCCCCAGATACGCAGTATTTT.

There are a few counts of this clonotype. The V gene is TRBV29-1, the J gene TRBJ2-2, with 15 bases fitting TRBD2. The CDR3 has 15 residues. Germline CDR1 and CDR2: SQVTM and ANQGSEA. V shed 7 bases and J 7 bases; nucleotides not matched to a gene: 7. Written as DNA, the CDR3 is TGCAGCGGCGGACTAGCGGGAGGGCCTGGCGGGGAGCTGTTTTTT. Its protein product is CSGGLAGGPGGELFF.

This clonotype was seen ten or more times. V is TRBV7-2 and J is TRBJ1-5; 9 bases line up with TRBD1. V trimming: 5 bases; J trimming: 2 bases; junction bases outside the gene matches: 4. CDR3 size: 15 residues. Germline assignment: CDR1 SGHTA and CDR2 FQGNSA. In DNA, the CDR3 is TGTGCCAGCAGCGGTTGGACAGGGGGCAATCAGCCCCAGCATTTT. As protein: CASSGWTGGNQPQHF.

A few counts support this clonotype. The chain employs TRBV2 and TRBJ1-2; maybe TRBD1 (6 bases). This CDR3 has 15 amino acids. Germline V CDR1 and CDR2: SNHLY, FYNNEI. V lost 8 bases and J lost 2, with 18 bases in between. CDR3 amino acids: CASSRQGKGNYGYTF. DNA of the CDR3: TGTGCCAGCTCACGGCAGGGGAAGGGCAACTATGGCTACACCTTC.

This clonotype was seen ten or more times. This chain links TRBV7-2 with TRBJ2-5; D gene uncertain. CDR1 and CDR2 (germline): SGHTA, FQGNSA. V was pared by 5 bases and J by 4 bases, with 8 bases between. This CDR3 comprises 12 residues. DNA of the CDR3: TGTGCCAGCAGCATGGTCTTAGAGACCCAGTACTTC. This translates into CASSMVLETQYF.

On this clonotype itself: An end of the junction differs from the germline gene, which may be a read error. V and J are TRBV27 and TRBJ1-5, with a tentative D call TRBD1 (5 bases). The CDR3 extends over 18 amino acids. Germline loops: CDR1 MNHEY, CDR2 SMNVEV (reference sequence). The CDR3 is CASSLYARGRTSNQPQRF. DNA of the CDR3: TGTGCCAGCAGTTTATACGCGCGGGGCAGGACGAGCAATCAGCCCCAGCGTTTT.

The chain has TRBV7-3 and TRBJ1-1, with TRBD1 as a possible D gene (5 bases). Per the germline V gene, CDR1 is SGHTA and CDR2 is FQGTGA. Trimming stripped 4 bases from V and 4 bases from J, with 10 bases between. The length of the CDR3 is 13 residues. The CDR3 DNA reads TGTGCCAGCAGCTCAGGGTTGGGCACTGAAGCTTTCTTT. Residues: CASSSGLGTEAFF.

This clonotype was seen repeatedly, ten times or more. This chain links TRBV7-2 with TRBJ2-3; the match to TRBD2 covers 7 bases. This CDR3 comprises 15 residues. Germline values: CDR1 SGHTA, CDR2 FQGNSA. With V trimmed by 0 bases and J by 2 bases, 2 bases remained unmatched. The CDR3: CASSLAGGTTDTQYF. CDR3 DNA sequence: TGTGCCAGCAGCTTAGCCGGGGGGACCACAGATACGCAGTATTTT.

This chain links TRBV11-2 with TRBJ1-2, with 10 bases fitting TRBD1. The CDR3 contains 14 residues. Germline assignment: CDR1 SGHAT and CDR2 FQNNGV. V was clipped by 3 bases and J by 7 bases; unmatched bases: 5. The CDR3: CASSFSGTGVGYTF. The CDR3 DNA sequence: TGTGCCAGCAGCTTTTCCGGGACAGGGGTTGGCTACACCTTC.

The chain has TRBV7-9 and TRBJ2-7, with 7 bases matching TRBD1. Germline V gives CDR1 SEHNR, CDR2 FQNEAQ (reference sequence). The CDR3 loop spans 15 amino acids. Trimming removed 5 bases from V and 4 bases from J; junction bases left unmatched: 11. CDR3 sequence: CASSQGEGSPYEQYF. CDR3 DNA: TGTGCCAGCAGCCAGGGGGAAGGATCCCCTTACGAGCAGTACTTC.